These 8 T cell receptor beta chains came from one sample sequenced in a study of cytomegalovirus exposure and HLA in healthy donors. Use of 60 Vbeta and 13 Jbeta primers characterized the PCR. TCRdb's table, derived via immunoSEQ multiplex PCR, lists solely in-frame clones and lacks some. The sample records 50,000 to 65,000 clones, 82% being singletons. Material: PBMCs. These receptors were collected from a woman under 30 in good health and CMV-seronegative.

J is TRBJ1-5 and V is TRBV4-1; tentatively, D is TRBD1 (5 bases). CDR1 and CDR2 (germline): MGHRA, YSYEKL. Trimming stripped 4 bases from V and 1 base from J, with 11 bases between. The CDR3 has 15 amino acids. CDR3: CASSRQGLSNQPQHF. Here the CDR3 DNA reads TGCGCCAGCAGCCGGCAGGGACTAAGCAATCAGCCCCAGCATTTT.

The chain recombines TRBV30 with TRBJ1-2, with no clear D. V was trimmed by 5 bases and J by 4 bases, leaving 11 bases between them. Germline V gene sequence: CDR1 GTSNPN, CDR2 SVGIG (reference sequence). CDR3 length: 12 residues. CDR3 sequence reads: CAWGFAGYGYTF. CDR3 nucleotide sequence: TGTGCCTGGGGGTTTGCAGGCTATGGCTACACCTTC.

The chain recombines TRBV21-1 with TRBJ1-3; the table's D call TRBD1 went unverified against the DNA. TRBV21-1 represents a pseudogene. This CDR3 is 14 amino acids long. CDR3 in amino acids: CARTLRGIGNTIYF. In DNA form, the CDR3 reads TGTGCCAGGACCCTGAGGGGGATCGGAAACACCATATATTTT.

This clone was observed a few times. The CDR3 sequence is CASSLEYSPLFF. The CDR3 DNA sequence: TGTGCCAGCAGCTTAGAGTATAGCCCTCTGTTTTTT. V usage is TRBV11-2 and J usage is TRBJ2-2; no firm D call. Trimming shortened V by 0 bases and J by 14 bases, and 10 bases separated the two germline ends. Per germline, CDR1 SGHAT and CDR2 FQNNGV. CDR3 size: 12 residues.

The chain joins TRBV27 to TRBJ2-1, with 7 bases matching TRBD1. Germline V gene lookup returns CDR1 MNHEY and CDR2 SMNVEV (reference sequence). The CDR3 runs 12 residues. The V and J ends lost 6 bases and 7 bases, in that order; junction bases with no gene match: 3. CDR3 nucleotide sequence: TGTGCCAGCAGGGGACAGTGGAATGAGCAGTTCTTC. It is translated as CASRGQWNEQFF.

The CDR3 DNA reads as TGTGCCAGCAGCTTCGACAGGGCCAATGAGCAGTTCTTC. It translates to CASSFDRANEQFF. The genes are TRBV7-2 and TRBJ2-1, with 7 bases identical to TRBD1. V dropped 3 bases and J dropped 6; count of bases not matched to a gene: 2. The CDR3 sequence is 13 residues long. The V gene's germline CDR1 is SGHTA and CDR2 FQGNSA.

This clone was seen just once. The V call is TRBV6-1, the J call TRBJ1-4; maybe TRBD1 (6 bases). Germline V lookup: CDR1 MNHNS, CDR2 SASEGT. V lost 6 bases and J 8 bases, leaving 19 bases between the germline ends. The CDR3 loop spans 15 amino acids. CDR3 amino acids: CASSPRQVFREKLFF. CDR3 DNA: TGTGCCAGCAGCCCCAGACAGGTTTTCCGAGAAAAACTGTTTTTT.

A word on this clone: Sequence at one end of the junction differs from germline and may be a read error. This chain connects TRBV18 to TRBJ2-3, with 7 bases lining up with TRBD1. CDR1 is KGHSH and CDR2 is LQKENI in the germline V gene. This CDR3 is built from 14 residues. The CDR3: CANSIGQATDTQYF. CDR3 DNA sequence: TGTGCCAACTCAATAGGACAGGCCACAGATACGCAGTATTTT.